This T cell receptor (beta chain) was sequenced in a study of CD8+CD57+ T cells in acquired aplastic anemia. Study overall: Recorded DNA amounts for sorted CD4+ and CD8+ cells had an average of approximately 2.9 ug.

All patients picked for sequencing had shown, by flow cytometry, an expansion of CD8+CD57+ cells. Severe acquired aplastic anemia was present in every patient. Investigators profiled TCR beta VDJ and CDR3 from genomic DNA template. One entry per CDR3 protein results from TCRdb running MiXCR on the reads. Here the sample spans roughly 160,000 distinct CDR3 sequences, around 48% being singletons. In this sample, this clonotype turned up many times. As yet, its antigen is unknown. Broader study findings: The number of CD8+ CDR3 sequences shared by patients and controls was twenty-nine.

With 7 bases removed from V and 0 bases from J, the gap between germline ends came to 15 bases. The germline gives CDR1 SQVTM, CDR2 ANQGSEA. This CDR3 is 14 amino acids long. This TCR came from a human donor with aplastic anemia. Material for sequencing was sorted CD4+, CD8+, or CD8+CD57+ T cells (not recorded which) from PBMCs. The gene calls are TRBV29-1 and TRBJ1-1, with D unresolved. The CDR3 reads CSALSPDMNTEAFF. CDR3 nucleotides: TGCAGCGCCCTATCTCCAGACATGAACACTGAAGCTTTCTTT.